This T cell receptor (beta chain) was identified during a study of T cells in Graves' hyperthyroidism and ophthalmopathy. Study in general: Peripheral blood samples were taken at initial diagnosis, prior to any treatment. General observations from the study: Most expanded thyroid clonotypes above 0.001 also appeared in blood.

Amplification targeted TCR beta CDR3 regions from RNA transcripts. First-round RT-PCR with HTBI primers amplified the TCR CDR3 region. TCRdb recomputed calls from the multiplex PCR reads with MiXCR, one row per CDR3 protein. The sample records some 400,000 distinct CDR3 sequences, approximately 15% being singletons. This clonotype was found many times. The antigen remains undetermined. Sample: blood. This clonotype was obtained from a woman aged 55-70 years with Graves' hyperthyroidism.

This chain's CDR3 is CASSWTGAGELFF. CDR3 sequence (DNA): TGTGCCAGCAGCTGGACAGGGGCCGGGGAGCTGTTTTTT. The chain uses TRBV2 and TRBJ2-2; TRBD1 aligns across 9 bases. Germline V gene data show CDR1 as SNHLY and CDR2 as FYNNEI. The V and J ends lost 6 bases and 6 bases, in that order; junction bases with no gene match: 2. The CDR3 sequence is 13 residues long.